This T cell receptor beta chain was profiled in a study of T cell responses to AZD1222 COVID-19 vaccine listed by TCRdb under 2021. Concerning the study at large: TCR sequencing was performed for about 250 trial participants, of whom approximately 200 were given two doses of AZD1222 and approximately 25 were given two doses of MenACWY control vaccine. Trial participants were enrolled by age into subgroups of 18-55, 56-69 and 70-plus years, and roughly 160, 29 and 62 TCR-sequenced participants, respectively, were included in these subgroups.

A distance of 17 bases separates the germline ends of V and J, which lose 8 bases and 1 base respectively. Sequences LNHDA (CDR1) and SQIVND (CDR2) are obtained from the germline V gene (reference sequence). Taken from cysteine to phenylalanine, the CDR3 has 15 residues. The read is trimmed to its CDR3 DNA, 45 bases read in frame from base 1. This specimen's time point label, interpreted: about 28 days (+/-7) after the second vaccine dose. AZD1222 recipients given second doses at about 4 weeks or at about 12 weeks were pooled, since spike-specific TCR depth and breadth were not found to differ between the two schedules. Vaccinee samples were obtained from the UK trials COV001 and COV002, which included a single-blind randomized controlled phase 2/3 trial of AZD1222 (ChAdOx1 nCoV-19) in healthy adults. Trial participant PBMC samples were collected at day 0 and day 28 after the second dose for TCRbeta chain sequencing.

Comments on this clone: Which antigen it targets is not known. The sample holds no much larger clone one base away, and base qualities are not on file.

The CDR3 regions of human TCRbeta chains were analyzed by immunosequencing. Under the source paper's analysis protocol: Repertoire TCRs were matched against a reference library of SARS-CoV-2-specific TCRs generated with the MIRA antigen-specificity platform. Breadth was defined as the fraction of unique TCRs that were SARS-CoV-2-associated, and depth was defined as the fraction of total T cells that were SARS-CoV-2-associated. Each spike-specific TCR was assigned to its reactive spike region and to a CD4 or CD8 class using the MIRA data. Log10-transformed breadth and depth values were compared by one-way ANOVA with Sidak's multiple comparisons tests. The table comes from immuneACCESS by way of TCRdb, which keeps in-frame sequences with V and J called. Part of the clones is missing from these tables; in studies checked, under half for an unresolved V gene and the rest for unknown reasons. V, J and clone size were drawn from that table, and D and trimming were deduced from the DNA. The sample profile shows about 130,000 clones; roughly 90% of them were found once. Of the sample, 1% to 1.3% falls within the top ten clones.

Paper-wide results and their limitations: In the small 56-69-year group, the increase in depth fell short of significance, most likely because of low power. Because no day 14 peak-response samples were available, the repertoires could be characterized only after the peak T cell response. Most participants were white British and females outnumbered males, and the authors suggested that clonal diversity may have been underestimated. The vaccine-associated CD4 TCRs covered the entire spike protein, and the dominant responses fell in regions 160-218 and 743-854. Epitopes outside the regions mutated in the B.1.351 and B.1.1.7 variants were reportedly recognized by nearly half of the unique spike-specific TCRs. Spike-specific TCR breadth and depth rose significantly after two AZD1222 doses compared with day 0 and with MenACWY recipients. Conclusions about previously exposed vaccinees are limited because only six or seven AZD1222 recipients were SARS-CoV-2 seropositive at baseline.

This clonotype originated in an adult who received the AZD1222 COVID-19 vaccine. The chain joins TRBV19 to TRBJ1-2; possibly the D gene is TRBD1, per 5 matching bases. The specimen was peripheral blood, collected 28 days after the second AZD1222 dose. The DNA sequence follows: TGTGCCAGTGCTCCAGCCAGGGTAATTAACTATGGCTACACCTTC. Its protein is CASAPARVINYGYTF.